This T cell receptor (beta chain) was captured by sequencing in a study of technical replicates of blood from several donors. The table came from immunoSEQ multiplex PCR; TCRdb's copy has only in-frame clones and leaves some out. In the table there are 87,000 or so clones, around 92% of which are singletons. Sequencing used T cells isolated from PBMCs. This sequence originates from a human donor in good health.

The CDR3 loop reads CASSLPQGGNEQFF. CDR3 sequence (DNA): TGTGCCAGCAGCTTACCGCAGGGTGGGAATGAGCAGTTCTTC. J is TRBJ2-1 and V is TRBV7-9; D perhaps matches TRBD1 (5 bases). CDR1 is SEHNR and CDR2 is FQNEAQ in the germline V gene (reference sequence). V was shortened by 2 bases and J by 7 bases, with 12 bases between the two germline ends. CDR3 length: 14 residues. The variable domain in full, completed from reference TRBV7-9 and TRBJ2-1, reads DTGVSQNPRHKITKRGQNVTFRCDPISEHNRLYWYRQTLGQGPEFLTYFQNEAQLEKSRLLSDRFSAERPKGSFSTLEIQRTEQGDSAMYLCASSLPQGGNEQFFGPGTRLTVL.